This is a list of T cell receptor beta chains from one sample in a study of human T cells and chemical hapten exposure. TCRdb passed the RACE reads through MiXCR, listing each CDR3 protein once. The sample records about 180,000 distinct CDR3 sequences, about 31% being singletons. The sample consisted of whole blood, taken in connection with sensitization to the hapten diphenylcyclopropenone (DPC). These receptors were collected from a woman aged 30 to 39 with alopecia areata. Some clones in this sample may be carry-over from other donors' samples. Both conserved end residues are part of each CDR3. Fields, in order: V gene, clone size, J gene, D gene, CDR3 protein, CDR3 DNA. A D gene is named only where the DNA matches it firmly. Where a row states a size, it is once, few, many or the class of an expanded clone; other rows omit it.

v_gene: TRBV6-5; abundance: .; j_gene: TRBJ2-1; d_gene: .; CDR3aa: CASSYRLDFTEQFF; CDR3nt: TGTGCCAGCAGTTACCGCCTGGACTTCACTGAGCAGTTCTTC
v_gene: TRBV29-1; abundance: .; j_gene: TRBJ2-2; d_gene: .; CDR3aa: CSVAQGLAARELFF; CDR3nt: TGCAGCGTTGCACAGGGACTGGCCGCCAGGGAGCTGTTTTTT
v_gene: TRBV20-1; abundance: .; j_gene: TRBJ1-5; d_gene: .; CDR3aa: CSAIRDSNQPQHF; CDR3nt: TGCAGTGCCATCCGGGACAGCAATCAGCCCCAGCATTTT
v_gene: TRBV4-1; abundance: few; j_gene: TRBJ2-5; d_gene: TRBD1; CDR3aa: CASSQGQGPLGETQYF; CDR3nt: TGCGCCAGCAGCCAGGGACAGGGCCCATTAGGGGAGACCCAGTACTTC
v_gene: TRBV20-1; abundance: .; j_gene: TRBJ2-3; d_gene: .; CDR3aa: CSAPIAAPTDTQYF; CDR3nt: TGCAGTGCCCCCATAGCGGCACCAACAGATACGCAGTATTTT
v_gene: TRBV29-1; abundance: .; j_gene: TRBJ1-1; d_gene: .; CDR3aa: CSVGARNTEAFF; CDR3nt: TGCAGCGTTGGGGCCAGGAACACTGAAGCTTTCTTT
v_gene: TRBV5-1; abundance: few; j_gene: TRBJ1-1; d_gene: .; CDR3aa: CASSLVGDPNTEAFF; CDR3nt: TGCGCCAGCAGCTTGGTTGGTGACCCCAACACTGAAGCTTTCTTT
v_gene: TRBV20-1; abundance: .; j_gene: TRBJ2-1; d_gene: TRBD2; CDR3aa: CSGQGGLAGALKQFF; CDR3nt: TGCAGTGGTCAAGGCGGACTAGCGGGAGCACTGAAGCAGTTCTTC
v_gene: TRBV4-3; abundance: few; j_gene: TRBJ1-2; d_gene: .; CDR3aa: CASSQDPIAVVTGYTF; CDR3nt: TGCGCCAGCAGCCAAGACCCTATCGCAGTGGTAACTGGCTACACCTTC
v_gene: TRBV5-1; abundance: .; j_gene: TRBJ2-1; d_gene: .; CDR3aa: CASSLEQVYNEQFF; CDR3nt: TGCGCCAGCAGCTTGGAACAGGTTTACAATGAGCAGTTCTTC
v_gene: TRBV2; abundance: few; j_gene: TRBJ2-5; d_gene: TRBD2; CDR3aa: CASTSPRRGGQETQYF; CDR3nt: TGTGCCAGCACTTCACCCCGCCGGGGGGGGCAAGAGACCCAGTACTTC
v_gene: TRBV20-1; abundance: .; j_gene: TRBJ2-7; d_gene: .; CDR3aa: CSASLDRTYEQYF; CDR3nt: TGCAGTGCTAGTCTGGACAGAACCTACGAGCAGTACTTC
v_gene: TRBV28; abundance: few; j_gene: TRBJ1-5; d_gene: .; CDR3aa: CASSSGGGYQPQHF; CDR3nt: TGTGCCAGCAGTTCGGGGGGCGGCTATCAGCCCCAGCATTTT
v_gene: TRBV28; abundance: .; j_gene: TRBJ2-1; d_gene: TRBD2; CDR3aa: CASSPLGLAVYNEQFF; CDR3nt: TGTGCCAGCAGCCCATTAGGACTAGCGGTCTACAATGAGCAGTTCTTC
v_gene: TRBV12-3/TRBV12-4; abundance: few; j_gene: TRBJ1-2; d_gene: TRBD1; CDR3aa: CASSPGRGAGYGYTF; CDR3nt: TGTGCCAGCAGTCCGGGCAGGGGGGCCGGCTATGGCTACACCTTC
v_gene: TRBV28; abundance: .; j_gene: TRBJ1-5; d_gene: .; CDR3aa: CASSLLAALSNQPQHF; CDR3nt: TGTGCCAGCAGTTTATTGGCCGCCCTGAGCAATCAGCCCCAGCATTTT
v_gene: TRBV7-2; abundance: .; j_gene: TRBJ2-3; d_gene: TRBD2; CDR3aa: CASSRDSGRAEGAYF; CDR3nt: TGTGCCAGCAGCCGAGATAGCGGGAGGGCCGAAGGAGCCTATTTT
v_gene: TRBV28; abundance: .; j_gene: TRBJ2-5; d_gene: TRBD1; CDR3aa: CASSSSGTGKETQYF; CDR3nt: TGTGCCAGCAGTTCCTCCGGGACAGGGAAAGAGACCCAGTACTTC
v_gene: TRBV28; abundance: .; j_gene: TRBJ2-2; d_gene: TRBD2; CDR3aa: CASRTGLAGAGELFF; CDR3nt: TGTGCCAGCAGGACGGGACTAGCGGGAGCCGGGGAGCTGTTTTTT
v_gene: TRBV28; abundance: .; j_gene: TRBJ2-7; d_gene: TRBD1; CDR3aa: CASSSPSDRVTYEQYF; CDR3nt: TGTGCCAGCAGTTCCCCCTCGGACAGGGTCACCTACGAGCAGTACTTC
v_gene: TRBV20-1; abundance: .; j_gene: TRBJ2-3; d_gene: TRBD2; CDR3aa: CSARNLAGRADTQYF; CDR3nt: TGCAGTGCTAGAAACCTAGCGGGGAGGGCAGATACGCAGTATTTT
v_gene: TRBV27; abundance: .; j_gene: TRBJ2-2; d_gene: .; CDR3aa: CASSLEARTANTGELFF; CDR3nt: TGTGCCAGCAGTTTAGAGGCGCGGACAGCGAACACCGGGGAGCTGTTTTTT
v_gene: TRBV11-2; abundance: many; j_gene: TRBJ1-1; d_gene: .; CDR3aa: CASSLSGGNTEAFF; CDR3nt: TGTGCCAGCAGCCTGAGTGGAGGAAACACTGAAGCTTTCTTT
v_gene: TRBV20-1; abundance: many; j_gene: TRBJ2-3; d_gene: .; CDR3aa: CSARDYRRIDTQYF; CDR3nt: TGCAGTGCTAGAGATTATAGGAGGATCGATACGCAGTATTTT
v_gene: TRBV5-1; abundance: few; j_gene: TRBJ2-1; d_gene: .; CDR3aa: CASSMTRTYNEQFF; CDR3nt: TGCGCCAGCAGCATGACACGTACCTACAATGAGCAGTTCTTC
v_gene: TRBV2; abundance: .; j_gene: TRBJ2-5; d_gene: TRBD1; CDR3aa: CASSGVGQDIQETQYF; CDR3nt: TGTGCCAGCAGTGGGGTGGGACAGGACATCCAAGAGACCCAGTACTTC
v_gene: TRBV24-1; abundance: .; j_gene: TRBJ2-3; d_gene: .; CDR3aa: CATSSPSSTDTQYF; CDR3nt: TGTGCCACCAGTTCGCCTAGCAGCACAGATACGCAGTATTTT
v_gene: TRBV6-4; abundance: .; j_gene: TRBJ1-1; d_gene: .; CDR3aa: CASSVGSGTEAFF; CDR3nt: TGTGCCAGCAGTGTGGGGAGCGGGACTGAAGCTTTCTTT
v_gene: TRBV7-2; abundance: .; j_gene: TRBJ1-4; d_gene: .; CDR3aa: CASSLGPTGGGGEKLFF; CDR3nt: TGTGCCAGCAGCTTAGGCCCCACGGGAGGGGGGGGCGAAAAACTGTTTTTT
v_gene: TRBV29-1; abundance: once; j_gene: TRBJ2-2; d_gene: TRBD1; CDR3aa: CSVARDSNTGELFF; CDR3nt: TGCAGCGTTGCCCGGGACAGCAACACCGGGGAGCTGTTTTTT
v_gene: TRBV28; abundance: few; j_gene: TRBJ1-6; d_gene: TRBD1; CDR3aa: CASSLGTGDSPLHF; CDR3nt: TGTGCCAGCAGTTTGGGGACAGGGGATTCACCCCTCCACTTT
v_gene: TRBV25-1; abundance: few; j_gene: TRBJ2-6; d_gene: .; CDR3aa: CASSDWDSGANVLTF; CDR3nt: TGTGCCAGCAGTGATTGGGATTCTGGGGCCAACGTCCTGACTTTC
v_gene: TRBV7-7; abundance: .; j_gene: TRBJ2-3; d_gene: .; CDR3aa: CASSLGTNTDTQYF; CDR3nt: TGTGCTAGCAGCTTAGGGACCAACACAGATACGCAGTATTTT
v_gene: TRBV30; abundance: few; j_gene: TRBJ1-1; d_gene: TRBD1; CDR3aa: CACNRGWESTEAFF; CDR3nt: TGTGCCTGTAACAGGGGTTGGGAAAGCACTGAAGCTTTCTTT
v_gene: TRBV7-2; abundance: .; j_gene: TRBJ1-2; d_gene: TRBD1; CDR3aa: CASSAGQSYGYTF; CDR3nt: TGTGCCAGCAGCGCGGGACAGAGCTATGGCTACACCTTC
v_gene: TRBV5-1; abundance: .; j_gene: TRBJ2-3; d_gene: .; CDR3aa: CASSRALGDTQYF; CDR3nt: TGCGCCAGCAGCAGAGCGCTAGGTGATACGCAGTATTTT
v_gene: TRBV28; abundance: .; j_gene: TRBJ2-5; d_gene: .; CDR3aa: CASSLNRDGETQYF; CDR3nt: TGTGCCAGCAGTTTAAACCGGGACGGAGAGACCCAGTACTTC
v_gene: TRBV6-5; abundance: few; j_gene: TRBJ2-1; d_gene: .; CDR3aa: CASSYVSTGSPFF; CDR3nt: TGTGCCAGCAGTTACGTCTCGACAGGTTCTCCGTTCTTC
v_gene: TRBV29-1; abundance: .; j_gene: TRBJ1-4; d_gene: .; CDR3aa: CSALGATAQPGEKLFF; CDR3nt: TGCAGCGCCTTAGGCGCGACAGCCCAGCCGGGGGAAAAACTGTTTTTT
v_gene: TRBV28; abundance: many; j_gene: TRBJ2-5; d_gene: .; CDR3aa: CASGPVSQETQYF; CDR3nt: TGTGCCAGCGGTCCTGTCAGCCAAGAGACCCAGTACTTC
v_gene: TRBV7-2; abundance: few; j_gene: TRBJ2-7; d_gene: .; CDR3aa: CASSLDRSAYEQYF; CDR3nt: TGTGCCAGCAGCTTAGACAGGTCTGCCTACGAGCAGTACTTC
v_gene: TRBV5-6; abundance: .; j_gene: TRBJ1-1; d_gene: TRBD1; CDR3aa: CASRLTGDNTEAFF; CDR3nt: TGTGCCAGCAGACTTACAGGGGATAACACTGAAGCTTTCTTT
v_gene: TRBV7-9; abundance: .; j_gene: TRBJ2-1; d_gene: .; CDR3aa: CASSGARQFF; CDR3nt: TGTGCCAGCAGTGGGGCTCGACAGTTCTTC
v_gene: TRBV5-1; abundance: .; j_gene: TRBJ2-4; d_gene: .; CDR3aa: CASSLLGVRDIQYF; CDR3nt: TGCGCCAGCAGCTTGTTGGGGGTGCGGGACATTCAGTACTTC
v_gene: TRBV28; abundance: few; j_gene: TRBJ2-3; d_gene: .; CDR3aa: CAIGTLTDTQYF; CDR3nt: TGTGCCATAGGGACTCTTACAGATACGCAGTATTTT
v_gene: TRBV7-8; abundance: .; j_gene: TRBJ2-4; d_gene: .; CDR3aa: CASSGRDTQYF; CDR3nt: TGTGCCAGCAGTGGTAGGGACACCCAGTACTTC
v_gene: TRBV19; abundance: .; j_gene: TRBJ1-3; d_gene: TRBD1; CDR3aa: CASSPTGAGNTIYF; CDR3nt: TGTGCCAGTAGTCCCACAGGGGCTGGAAACACCATATATTTT
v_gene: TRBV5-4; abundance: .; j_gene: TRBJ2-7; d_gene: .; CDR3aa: CASSSFGNEQYF; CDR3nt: TGTGCCAGCAGCTCGTTTGGCAACGAGCAGTACTTC
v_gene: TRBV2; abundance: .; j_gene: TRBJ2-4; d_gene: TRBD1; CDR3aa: CASSAPTGENIQYF; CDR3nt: TGTGCCAGCAGTGCGCCGACAGGGGAAAACATTCAGTACTTC
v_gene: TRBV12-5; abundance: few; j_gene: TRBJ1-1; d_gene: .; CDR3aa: CASAKDGNTEAFF; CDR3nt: TGTGCTAGTGCCAAAGACGGGAACACTGAAGCTTTCTTT
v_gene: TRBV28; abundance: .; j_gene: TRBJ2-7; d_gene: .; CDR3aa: CASSSLLGSTGEQYF; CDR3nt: TGTGCCAGCAGTTCCCTCTTAGGGAGCACGGGCGAGCAGTACTTC
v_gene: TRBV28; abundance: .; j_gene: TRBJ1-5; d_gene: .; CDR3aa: CASSFGSWDQPQHF; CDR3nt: TGTGCCAGCAGTTTCGGGAGTTGGGATCAGCCCCAGCATTTT
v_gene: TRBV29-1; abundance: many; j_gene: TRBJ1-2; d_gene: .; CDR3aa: CSVGGSGYGYTF; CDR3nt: TGCAGCGTTGGCGGGAGTGGCTATGGCTACACCTTC
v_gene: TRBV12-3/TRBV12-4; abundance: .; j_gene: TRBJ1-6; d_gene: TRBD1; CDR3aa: CASGAGGSPLHF; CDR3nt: TGTGCCTCAGGGGCAGGGGGTTCACCCCTCCACTTT
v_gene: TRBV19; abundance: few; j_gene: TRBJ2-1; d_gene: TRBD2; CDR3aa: CASSFGTRVYEQFF; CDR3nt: TGTGCCAGTAGTTTTGGGACTAGGGTCTATGAGCAGTTCTTC
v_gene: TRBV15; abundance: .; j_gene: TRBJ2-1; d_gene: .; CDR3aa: CATSREPGGGYNEQFF; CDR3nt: TGTGCCACCAGCAGGGAGCCTGGGGGTGGGTACAATGAGCAGTTCTTC
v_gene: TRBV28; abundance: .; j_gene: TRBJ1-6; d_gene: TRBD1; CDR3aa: CASSPYQGANNSPLHF; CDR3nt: TGTGCCAGCAGCCCATACCAGGGGGCGAATAATTCACCCCTCCACTTT